One T cell receptor beta chain is described in this entry. Germline V lookup: CDR1 MNHEY, CDR2 SVGAGI. The CDR3 extends over 16 amino acids. J was trimmed by 7 bases and V by 4 bases; bases with no gene match: 12. Clones were read by immunoSEQ multiplex PCR, and TCRdb kept only the in-frame ones, dropping some. The table shows 200,000 or so clones, with approximately 87% occurring only once. The source of the sample is a study of blood T cell repertoires in COVID-19. The clonotype comes from a woman in her 70s with acute or convalescent COVID-19. This rearrangement joins TRBV6-5 to TRBJ2-4; 8 bases fit TRBD1. The source material was peripheral blood. The CDR3: CASSSRQGSWGNIQYF. In nucleotides, the CDR3 is TGTGCCAGCAGTTCCAGACAGGGGAGTTGGGGGAACATTCAGTACTTC.